The 17 T cell receptor beta chains given below trace back to one sample, sequenced in a study of cytomegalovirus exposure and HLA in healthy donors. PCR primers comprised 60 Vbeta and 13 Jbeta primers. Sequencing used immunoSEQ multiplex PCR; TCRdb keeps in-frame clones, though not all of them. The table has some 99,000 clones, approximately 76% seen once. The sample comprised PBMCs. The receptors stem from a man in his forties in good health and CMV-seronegative.

The rearrangement uses TRBV11-2 and TRBJ2-3; 11 bases align to TRBD2. This CDR3 contains 17 residues. Germline trimming cut 5 bases from V and 7 bases from J; bases unmatched to any gene: 14. CDR1 is SGHAT, CDR2 FQNNGV, per germline. CDR3 sequence: CASSTVSGRALGNTQYF. The CDR3 DNA reads TGTGCCAGCAGCACAGTTAGCGGGAGGGCCCTGGGGAATACGCAGTATTTT.

This chain connects TRBV28 to TRBJ2-1; TRBD1 agrees at 8 bases. After removal of 4 bases from V and 9 bases from J, the junction contained 8 bases not matched to a gene. This CDR3 spans 14 amino acids. Germline-derived CDR1 and CDR2 are MDHEN and SYDVKM. As DNA, the CDR3 is TGTGCCAGCAGTTACCTGACAGGGGAAAGTGAGCAGTTCTTC. Translating it yields CASSYLTGESEQFF.

This chain links TRBV4-1 with TRBJ2-6; D perhaps matches TRBD1 (6 bases). The V and J ends lost 0 bases and 6 bases respectively, with 15 bases between them. The CDR3 is made up of 17 amino acids. Germline-derived CDR1 and CDR2 are MGHRA and YSYEKL. CDR3 region: CASSQDQGIRLANVLTF. The CDR3 nucleotides read TGCGCCAGCAGCCAAGATCAGGGGATTCGACTGGCCAACGTCCTGACTTTC.

A few counts support this clone. The chain joins TRBV30 to TRBJ2-7; maybe TRBD2 (6 bases). Trimming shortened V by 2 bases and J by 7 bases, and 18 bases separated the two germline ends. The CDR3 is 14 amino acids. Germline values: CDR1 GTSNPN, CDR2 SVGIG (reference sequence). CDR3 sequence: CAWSRPAGPGEQYF. In DNA form, the CDR3 reads TGTGCCTGGAGTCGTCCCGCGGGACCGGGGGAGCAGTACTTC.

The chain couples TRBV6-5 to TRBJ2-5; possibly TRBD1 for D (5 bases). This CDR3 region has 14 residues. Trimming shortened V by 2 bases and J by 2 bases, and 9 bases separated the two germline ends. Per the germline V gene, CDR1 is MNHEY and CDR2 is SVGAGI. Here the CDR3 reads CASSYPGKQETQYF. DNA for the CDR3: TGTGCCAGCAGTTACCCAGGGAAGCAAGAGACCCAGTACTTC.

This clone was seen more than once but under ten times. The gene calls are TRBV5-6 and TRBJ2-3, with 11 bases identical to TRBD2. CDR3 length equals 14 residues. Germline lookup yields CDR1 SGHDT and CDR2 YYEEEE. V shed 3 bases, J shed 4 bases, and the junction held 1 base outside the gene matches. The CDR3 nucleotides are TGTGCCAGCAGCTGGGGACTAGCGGCAGATACGCAGTATTTT. Its translation is CASSWGLAADTQYF.

The chain combines TRBV29-1 with TRBJ1-2; D is uncertain. Germline CDR1 reads SQVTM; CDR2 reads ANQGSEA. V was shortened by 0 bases and J by 10 bases, with 15 bases between the two germline ends. The CDR3 consists of 13 residues. Here the CDR3 DNA reads TGCAGCGTTGAAGACTTCCCGGGTTGGGTCTACACCTTC. Its translation is CSVEDFPGWVYTF.

The chain joins TRBV11-1 to TRBJ1-2; possibly TRBD1 for D (5 bases). V was trimmed by 5 bases and J by 4 bases, leaving 17 bases between them. This CDR3 region has 15 residues. Germline V gene sequence: CDR1 SGHAT, CDR2 FQDESV (reference sequence). The CDR3 DNA sequence: TGTGCCAGCAGCCCTTTCGGGGGGTCAGGCTATGGCTACACCTTC. This encodes CASSPFGGSGYGYTF.

V is TRBV4-3 and J is TRBJ2-1; 8 nucleotides match TRBD1. J gave up 8 bases and V 3 bases, and 15 bases lay outside the gene matches. The length of the CDR3 is 17 residues. Germline loops: CDR1 LGHNA, CDR2 YSLEER. The CDR3 loop is CASSQGRTGYMGHEQFF. In DNA form, the CDR3 reads TGCGCCAGCAGCCAGGGGAGGACAGGGTATATGGGCCATGAGCAGTTCTTC.

This clone was seen a single time. The V gene is TRBV7-6, the J gene TRBJ2-5, with D perhaps TRBD1 (5 bases). Germline-derived CDR1 and CDR2 are SGHVS and FNYEAQ. V was shortened by 2 bases and J by 4 bases, with 20 bases between the two germline ends. CDR3 length: 17 residues. CDR3 sequence reads: CASSLTDSTIRIETQYF. The DNA of the CDR3 is TGTGCCAGCAGCTTAACCGACAGCACCATTCGTATAGAGACCCAGTACTTC. Full variable domain (remainder filled in from reference TRBV7-6 and TRBJ2-5): GAGVSQSPRYKVTKRGQDVALRCDPISGHVSLYWYRQALGQGPEFLTYFNYEAQQDKSGLPNDRFSAERPEGSISTLTIQRTEQRDSAMYRCASSLTDSTIRIETQYFGPGTRLLVL.

The CDR3: CASSLEMGQGVYEQFF. DNA for the CDR3: TGTGCCAGCAGCTTAGAGATGGGACAGGGAGTCTATGAGCAGTTCTTC. The rearrangement links TRBV7-2 to TRBJ2-1; the match to TRBD1 covers 9 bases. The V gene's germline CDR1 is SGHTA and CDR2 FQGNSA. Germline trimming cut 1 base from V and 8 bases from J; bases unmatched to any gene: 9. The CDR3 spans 16 residues.

The chain combines TRBV11-3 with TRBJ2-1; no clear D. Germline values: CDR1 SGHNT, CDR2 YENEEA. CDR3 size: 15 residues. V was shortened by 3 bases and J by 0 bases, with 9 bases between the two germline ends. This CDR3 is CASSLSVSSYNEQFF. The CDR3, as DNA: TGTGCCAGCAGCTTGAGCGTTAGCTCCTACAATGAGCAGTTCTTC. The complete variable domain, with remaining parts taken from reference TRBV11-3 and TRBJ2-1, reads EAGVVQSPRYKIIEKKQPVAFWCNPISGHNTLYWYLQNLGQGPELLIRYENEEAVDDSQLPKDRFSAERLKGVDSTLKIQPAELGDSAVYLCASSLSVSSYNEQFFGPGTRLTVL.

This clone has a single count. The chain employs TRBV5-1 and TRBJ2-1, with a weak D call TRBD2 (6 bases). Per the germline V gene, CDR1 is SGHRS and CDR2 is YFSETQ. The CDR3 is made up of 13 amino acids. V was pared by 4 bases and J by 9 bases, with 14 bases between. The CDR3 sequence is CASSLRLVSEQFF. CDR3 bases: TGCGCCAGCAGCCTTAGACTAGTCAGTGAGCAGTTCTTC. The full variable domain, rest sourced from reference TRBV5-1 and TRBJ2-1, is KAGVTQTPRYLIKTRGQQVTLSCSPISGHRSVSWYQQTPGQGLQFLFEYFSETQRNKGNFPGRFSGRQFSNSRSEMNVSTLELGDSALYLCASSLRLVSEQFFGPGTRLTVL.

This clone was counted once. V usage is TRBV7-6 and J usage is TRBJ2-1, with 9 positions matching TRBD1. The CDR3 is 16 amino acids. V shed 4 bases, J shed 4 bases, and the junction held 8 bases outside the gene matches. Germline CDR1 SGHVS, CDR2 FNYEAQ. The CDR3 loop is CASSSTGTGRYNEQFF. The CDR3 DNA is TGTGCCAGCAGCTCTACCGGGACAGGGAGGTACAATGAGCAGTTCTTC.

J is TRBJ1-1 and V is TRBV18; D not certain. Germline CDR1 and CDR2: KGHSH and LQKENI. This CDR3 comprises 13 residues. Trimming pared 5 bases from V and 3 bases from J, leaving 10 bases between. The CDR3 sequence: CASSVSVDTEAFF. The CDR3 region has the DNA TGTGCCAGCTCAGTATCGGTGGACACTGAAGCTTTCTTT.

This rearrangement joins TRBV29-1 to TRBJ1-2; D gene uncertain. Trimming removed 6 bases at V and 3 bases at J, with 14 bases between. The CDR3 runs to 13 residues. Germline V gives CDR1 SQVTM, CDR2 ANQGSEA. CDR3 DNA sequence: TGCAGCGTGCAGCCGGACGGGGACTATGGCTACACCTTC. Translation: CSVQPDGDYGYTF.

The chain carries TRBV28 and TRBJ2-5, with D tentatively TRBD2 (6 bases). TRBJ2-7 matches the DNA end more closely, so the J call is doubtful. Germline values: CDR1 MDHEN, CDR2 SYDVKM. This CDR3 contains 16 residues. The CDR3 DNA reads TGTGCCAGCAGTTTATTTGCGGGAACTAGATCCTACGAGCAGTACTTC. This gives the protein CASSLFAGTRSYEQYF.